Listed below are T cell receptor beta chains from one sample, sequenced in a study of cytomegalovirus exposure and HLA in healthy donors. Libraries were prepared by immunoSEQ multiplex PCR; TCRdb keeps only in-frame clonotypes and omits some of them. The sample records roughly 200,000 clones, 70% to 85% being singletons. Source material: PBMCs. Every receptor here comes from a woman aged 35 to 49 in good health and CMV-seronegative. Each CDR3 is given with its conserved first and last residue. The D gene is left open where the match is weak. A clone size is listed for some rows: how often the clone was seen (once, few, many), or a class if it is expanded.

>TRBD1|.|TRBJ2-5|TRBV7-9
TGTGCCAGCAGTTCGGGACAGAGAGAGGCCCAGTACTTC
CASSSGQREAQYF
>.|.|TRBJ1-2|TRBV19
TGTGCCAGTAGTATCCCAGGGAACTATGGCTACACCTTC
CASSIPGNYGYTF
>.|.|TRBJ2-2|TRBV10-3
TGTGCCATCAGTGAGTCTCAAACGAACACCGGGGAGCTGTTTTTT
CAISESQTNTGELFF
>TRBD1|.|TRBJ1-4|TRBV9
TGTGCCAGCAGCAAAAAAGGATTAACCGGGACAGGGGGCATTGGCGGTAATGAAAAACTGTTTTTT
CASSKKGLTGTGGIGGNEKLFF
>.|few|TRBJ1-3|TRBV4-3
TGCGCCAGCAGCCAAGAAAACAGCTCTGGAAACACCATATATTTT
CASSQENSSGNTIYF
>.|.|TRBJ2-3|TRBV28
TGTGCCAGCATCCGCCAGGGTTACACAGATACGCAGTATTTT
CASIRQGYTDTQYF
>.|medium-sized|TRBJ1-2|TRBV4-1
TGCGCCAGCAGCCAAGATGCTCAGATCCTTAAGAACTATGGCTACACCTTC
CASSQDAQILKNYGYTF
>.|.|TRBJ2-7|TRBV27
TGTGCCAGCAGTCCCACCGAGAGACAGTCCTACGAGCAGTACTTC
CASSPTERQSYEQYF
>.|.|TRBJ2-1|TRBV5-4
TGTGCCAGCAGCTTTTACAGGGATACTGAGCAGTTCTTC
CASSFYRDTEQFF
>.|few|TRBJ1-1|TRBV7-9
TGTGCCAGCAGCCAAAACACTGAAGCTTTCTTT
CASSQNTEAFF
>TRBD1|few|TRBJ1-1|TRBV19
TGTGCCAGTAGAACGGGACAGTCCACTGAAGCTTTCTTT
CASRTGQSTEAFF
>.|.|TRBJ1-2|TRBV6-1
TGTGCCAGCAACTTCGAGGGCCTATATGGCTACACCTTC
CASNFEGLYGYTF
>TRBD2|.|TRBJ2-3|TRBV5-5
TGTGCCAGCAGCTTGCGGGGGGGGCGGGTCACAGATACGCAGTATTTT
CASSLRGGRVTDTQYF
>.|.|TRBJ1-5|TRBV27
TGTGCCAGCAGTTTTGCCCAGGTGGGTCAGCCCCAGCATTTT
CASSFAQVGQPQHF
>.|once|TRBJ2-7|TRBV2
TGTGCCAGCAGGAGACAGGACCACTACGAGCAGTACTTC
CASRRQDHYEQYF
>TRBD2|once|TRBJ2-3|TRBV9
TGTGCCAGCAGCAAAAGTAGCGGGGGGTTCACAGATACGCAGTATTTT
CASSKSSGGFTDTQYF
>.|.|TRBJ1-1|TRBV7-2
TGTGCCAGCAGCTTAGAGCAGGGTGAAGCTTTCTTT
CASSLEQGEAFF
>.|.|TRBJ1-1|TRBV4-1
TGCGCCAGCAGTCACGGACAGTCGGGCACTGAAGCTTTCTTT
CASSHGQSGTEAFF
>TRBD1|.|TRBJ2-7|TRBV11-3
TGTGCCAGCAGCTTAGGGACAGGGAGCTACGAGCAGTACTTC
CASSLGTGSYEQYF
>.|.|TRBJ2-3|TRBV28
TGTGCCAGCGGGTTTCCTGGGGCAGGGTTAGATACGCAGTATTTT
CASGFPGAGLDTQYF
>TRBD1|.|TRBJ2-7|TRBV9
TGTGCCAGCAGCGTAGCGGCAGGGGGCTACGAGCAGTACTTC
CASSVAAGGYEQYF
>.|.|TRBJ2-2|TRBV5-1
TGCGCCAGCAGCTTCGGGACATACACCGGGGAGCTGTTTTTT
CASSFGTYTGELFF
>TRBD1|.|TRBJ2-7|TRBV27
TGTGCCAGCAGTTTCCGGGACAGCTCCTACGAGCAGTACTTC
CASSFRDSSYEQYF
>TRBD1|.|TRBJ1-2|TRBV30
TGTGCCTGGCTGACGGGACAGGCAGAGGGCTACACCTTC
CAWLTGQAEGYTF
>TRBD2|.|TRBJ2-1|TRBV9
TGTGCCAGCAGCGCCCGCGAGCGGGGGGGCGGTAATGAGCAGTTCTTC
CASSARERGGGNEQFF
>.|once|TRBJ2-1|TRBV5-1
TGCGCCAGCAGCCCCGGACAGTACAATGAGCAGTTCTTC
CASSPGQYNEQFF
>TRBD2|.|TRBJ2-3|TRBV6-4
TGTGCCAGCAGTGAAGCGGGGGGGAGCACAGATACGCAGTATTTT
CASSEAGGSTDTQYF
>TRBD2|.|TRBJ2-1|TRBV5-4
TGTGCCAGCAGCTTGGATGGCGGGGGGGCCCTCAATGAGCAGTTCTTC
CASSLDGGGALNEQFF
>TRBD2|.|TRBJ2-7|TRBV2
TGTGCCAGCAGATTTACTAGCGGGGGGGCGATAGACGAGCAGTACTTC
CASRFTSGGAIDEQYF
>.|.|TRBJ2-7|TRBV6-5
TGTGCCAGCAGGGGGAGGGGGAACGAGCAGTACTTC
CASRGRGNEQYF
>.|once|TRBJ1-1|TRBV28
TGTGCCAGCAAAACCAGGGAGGGGAGGGTTGAAGCTTTCTTT
CASKTREGRVEAFF
>TRBD1|.|TRBJ1-2|TRBV9
TGTGCCAGCAGCGTAGACCACCAAACAGGGGACTATGGCTACACCTTC
CASSVDHQTGDYGYTF
>.|.|TRBJ1-6|TRBV2
TGTGCCAGCAAAGGGCGGGGTTCACCCCTCCACTTT
CASKGRGSPLHF
>.|.|TRBJ2-6|TRBV5-6
TGTGCCAGCAGCTTGGGTCAGGGTATTGGGGCCAACGTCCTGCCTTTC
CASSLGQGIGANVLPF
>TRBD1|few|TRBJ1-5|TRBV6-5
TGTGCCAGCAGTTGGACAGGTGATCGCAATCAGCCCCAGCATTTT
CASSWTGDRNQPQHF
>TRBD1|.|TRBJ1-1|TRBV30
TGTGCCTGGAGTGTAACCGGGACAGCAAGCACTGAAGCTTTCTTT
CAWSVTGTASTEAFF
>.|.|TRBJ2-2|TRBV29-1
TGCAGCGTTGCCGCAAGGGGTCCCACCGGGGAGCTGTTTTTT
CSVAARGPTGELFF
>TRBD1|.|TRBJ1-1|TRBV6-1
TGTGCCTGCGGACAGGGCGCCACTGAAGCTTTCTTT
CACGQGATEAFF
>.|.|TRBJ1-2|TRBV27
TGTGCCAGCAGACTGGACAAAGACTACACCTTC
CASRLDKDYTF
>.|.|TRBJ2-7|TRBV9
TGTGCCAGCAGCGTAGAAGGGGGGGGACCAATCTACGAGCAGTACTTC
CASSVEGGGPIYEQYF
>.|.|TRBJ1-3|TRBV5-1
TGCGCCAGCAGCTTAGACACAACAGGGTCGGGGTCTGGAAACACCATATATTTT
CASSLDTTGSGSGNTIYF
>.|few|TRBJ1-1|TRBV7-2
TGTGCCAGCAGCTTAGCGAATAGGGGTCTTGAGACTGAAGCTTTCTTT
CASSLANRGLETEAFF
>TRBD1|.|TRBJ1-2|TRBV20-1
TGCAGTGCAAGGGACAGCTATGGCTACACCTTC
CSARDSYGYTF
>.|.|TRBJ1-4|TRBV19
TGTGCCAGTCGATTCAGGGCAACTAATGAAAAACTGTTTTTT
CASRFRATNEKLFF